This TCR beta chain was found in a study of lung T cells in sarcoidosis with Löfgren's syndrome. Study overall: Repertoire analyses centered on Löfgren's syndrome patients.

The junction had 5 bases not matched to a gene; V was cut back by 1 base and J by 2 bases. CDR1 is SQVTM, CDR2 ANQGSEA, per germline. The CDR3 has 15 amino acids. Study observations and caveats: Recognition of an unidentified sarcoidosis antigen was only suggested.

To note about this clonotype: Its target is unknown.

One entry per CDR3 protein, called by TCRdb with MiXCR from the reads. The sample includes approximately 20,000 distinct CDR3 sequences, roughly a fifth of them seen just once. The chain uses TRBV29-1 and TRBJ2-5; 9 bases fit TRBD2. This sequence originates from a human donor with sarcoidosis (Löfgren's syndrome or another form), or a control subject (not recorded which). Input material: CD4+ T cells from PBMCs. CDR3 sequence (DNA): TGCAGCGTTGAAGGGGGCAGCGGGGGGCAAGAGACCCAGTACTTC. It is translated as CSVEGGSGGQETQYF.